This entry is about one TCR beta chain. The sample originates from a study of blood T cell repertoires in COVID-19. Source study methods: Nucleated cell counts were estimated from reference gene primer amplification. The protocol was immunoSEQ multiplex PCR, while the TCRdb copy is restricted to in-frame clones and leaves out a portion. V and J calls and clone size are given by that table; D and trimming were obtained from the DNA. Of a few hundred thousand clones in the sample, approximately 90% are singletons; the top ten hold about 9.9%. The specimen sequenced was PBMCs or T cells enriched from blood (not recorded which). This sequence originates from a woman aged 40 to 49 who had recovered from COVID-19.

The CDR3 nucleotides are TGTGCCAGTAGTATTGTACATCCTGGCAATTCACCCCTCCACTTT. Its protein is CASSIVHPGNSPLHF. V is TRBV19 and J is TRBJ1-6; D remains ambiguous. Germline V gene sequence: CDR1 LNHDA, CDR2 SQIVND (reference sequence). V was pared by 3 bases and J by 7 bases, with 13 bases between. CDR3 length equals 15 residues.